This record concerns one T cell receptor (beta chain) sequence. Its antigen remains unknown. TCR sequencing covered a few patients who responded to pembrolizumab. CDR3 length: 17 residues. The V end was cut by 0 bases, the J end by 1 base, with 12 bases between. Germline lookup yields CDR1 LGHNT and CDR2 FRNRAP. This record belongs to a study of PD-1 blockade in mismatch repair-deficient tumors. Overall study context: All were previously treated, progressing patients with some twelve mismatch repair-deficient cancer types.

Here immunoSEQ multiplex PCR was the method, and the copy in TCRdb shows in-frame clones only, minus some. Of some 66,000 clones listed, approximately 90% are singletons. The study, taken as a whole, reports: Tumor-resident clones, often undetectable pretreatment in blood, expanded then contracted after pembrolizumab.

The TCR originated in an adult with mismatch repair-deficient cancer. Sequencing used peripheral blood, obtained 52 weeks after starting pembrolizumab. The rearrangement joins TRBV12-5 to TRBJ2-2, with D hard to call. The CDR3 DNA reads TGTGCTAGTGGTTTGGTACCCTACAGCCTGAACACCGGGGAGCTGTTTTTT. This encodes CASGLVPYSLNTGELFF.